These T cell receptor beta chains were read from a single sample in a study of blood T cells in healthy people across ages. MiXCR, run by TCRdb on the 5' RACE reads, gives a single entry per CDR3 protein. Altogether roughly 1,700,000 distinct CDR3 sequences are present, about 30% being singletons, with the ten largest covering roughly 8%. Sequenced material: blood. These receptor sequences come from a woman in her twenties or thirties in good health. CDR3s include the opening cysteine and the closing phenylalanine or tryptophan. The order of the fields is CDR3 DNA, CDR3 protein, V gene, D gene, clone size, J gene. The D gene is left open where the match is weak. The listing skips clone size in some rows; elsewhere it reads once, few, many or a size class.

DNA: TGTGCCAGCAGTTTTAGGGCTTGGCGAGGCAATCAGCCCCAGCATTTT; CDR3: CASSFRAWRGNQPQHF; V: TRBV28; D: NA; size: NA; J: TRBJ1-5
DNA: TGTGCCAGCAGCTTAGATACGAGCGTCGAGCAGTACTTC; CDR3: CASSLDTSVEQYF; V: TRBV7-2; D: NA; size: NA; J: TRBJ2-7
DNA: TGTGCCAGCAGCTCGGCTGCGTGGGGTGGGCAGTATTTT; CDR3: CASSSAAWGGQYF; V: TRBV7-9; D: NA; size: NA; J: TRBJ2-3
DNA: TGTGCCAGCTACTATAGGGATGGCTACACCTTC; CDR3: CASYYRDGYTF; V: TRBV6-2/TRBV6-3; D: NA; size: once; J: TRBJ1-2
DNA: TGTGCCACCAGTGATAGGGGGTTTCAGCCCCAGCATTTT; CDR3: CATSDRGFQPQHF; V: TRBV24-1; D: NA; size: few; J: TRBJ1-5
DNA: TGTGCCAGCTCACCACCGACGAACCCGAGGACTGAAGCTTTCTTT; CDR3: CASSPPTNPRTEAFF; V: TRBV18; D: NA; size: NA; J: TRBJ1-1
DNA: TGCGCCAGCAGCCAATTGGGGGCTAGCACAGATACGCAGTATTTT; CDR3: CASSQLGASTDTQYF; V: TRBV4-3; D: NA; size: NA; J: TRBJ2-3
DNA: TGCGCCAGCAGCGGCGCGGGGCAGGGGGCCTACGAGCAGTACTTC; CDR3: CASSGAGQGAYEQYF; V: TRBV10-2; D: NA; size: NA; J: TRBJ2-7
DNA: TGTGCCGGCAGCACACCCACGGGCGGGAGGTTCTACGAGCAGTACTTC; CDR3: CAGSTPTGGRFYEQYF; V: TRBV7-9; D: TRBD2; size: NA; J: TRBJ2-7
DNA: TGCGCCAGCAGCCAAGTCGGATATGAGGCCCAGTACTTC; CDR3: CASSQVGYEAQYF; V: TRBV4-3; D: NA; size: NA; J: TRBJ2-7
DNA: TGCAGCGTTGGAATCGGCGATTCCTCTGGGGCCAACGTCCGGACTTTC; CDR3: CSVGIGDSSGANVRTF; V: TRBV29-1; D: NA; size: NA; J: TRBJ2-6
DNA: TGCAGTGCTAGAGATCGACTAGCGGGCCTCCGGGAGCAGTTCTTC; CDR3: CSARDRLAGLREQFF; V: TRBV20-1; D: TRBD2; size: many; J: TRBJ2-1
DNA: TGTGCCAGCGGCCACAACAGTCAGATAGCCAAAAACATTCAGTACTTC; CDR3: CASGHNSQIAKNIQYF; V: TRBV7-9; D: NA; size: NA; J: TRBJ2-4
DNA: TGTGCCAGCAGTTTGGGGGGAACCGGGACTAGTCTTAAGACCCAGTACTTC; CDR3: CASSLGGTGTSLKTQYF; V: TRBV12-3/TRBV12-4; D: TRBD2; size: few; J: TRBJ2-5
DNA: TGTGCCAGCAGCTCGATCGGGCTACAAGAGACCCAGTACTTC; CDR3: CASSSIGLQETQYF; V: TRBV7-9; D: NA; size: few; J: TRBJ2-5
DNA: TGTGCCAGCAGCCCTAGTGCCGGGACCCTTGTGGGTGAGCAGTTCTTC; CDR3: CASSPSAGTLVGEQFF; V: TRBV7-3; D: NA; size: NA; J: TRBJ2-1
DNA: TGTACCACTAGAGACCAGGGCCTCCAAGAGACCCAGTACTTC; CDR3: CTTRDQGLQETQYF; V: TRBV15; D: NA; size: NA; J: TRBJ2-5
DNA: TGCAGTGCTAGACCTTCATTTCGACAGGGTAATGAAAAACTGTTTTTT; CDR3: CSARPSFRQGNEKLFF; V: TRBV20-1; D: TRBD1; size: few; J: TRBJ1-4
DNA: TGCAGTGCTAGGGCCGGGACTAGCGGGATTGGTGAGCAGTACTTC; CDR3: CSARAGTSGIGEQYF; V: TRBV20-1; D: TRBD2; size: NA; J: TRBJ2-7
DNA: TGCAGCGTTTCGGTGGTAGGGGGTGATTCACCCCTCCACTTT; CDR3: CSVSVVGGDSPLHF; V: TRBV29-1; D: NA; size: NA; J: TRBJ1-6
DNA: TGTGCCAGCAGGTTTTCACAGGGGGAGAGGGAGACCCAGTACTTC; CDR3: CASRFSQGERETQYF; V: TRBV7-9; D: TRBD1; size: NA; J: TRBJ2-5
DNA: TGTGCCAGCAGTAGCGGGGGGGCCTACGGGGAGACCCAGTACTTC; CDR3: CASSSGGAYGETQYF; V: TRBV6-1; D: TRBD2; size: few; J: TRBJ2-5
DNA: TGTGCCAGCAGCGTCCGGACTAGCGGGAGGGCCGTGATGGAGTTCTTC; CDR3: CASSVRTSGRAVMEFF; V: TRBV5-6; D: TRBD2; size: few; J: TRBJ2-1
DNA: TGTGCCAGCAGTGTAGGGACAGGAGGGAATGAGCAGTTCTTC; CDR3: CASSVGTGGNEQFF; V: TRBV6-5; D: TRBD1; size: many; J: TRBJ2-1
DNA: TGTGCCAGCAGGAGACTCCCGGGACAGCTGAACACTGAAGCTTTCTTT; CDR3: CASRRLPGQLNTEAFF; V: TRBV6-5; D: TRBD1; size: NA; J: TRBJ1-1
DNA: TGTGCCAGCAGTCCCACTTTCACAGGGGGAGGGGCCAACGTCCTGACTTTC; CDR3: CASSPTFTGGGANVLTF; V: TRBV27; D: TRBD1; size: few; J: TRBJ2-6